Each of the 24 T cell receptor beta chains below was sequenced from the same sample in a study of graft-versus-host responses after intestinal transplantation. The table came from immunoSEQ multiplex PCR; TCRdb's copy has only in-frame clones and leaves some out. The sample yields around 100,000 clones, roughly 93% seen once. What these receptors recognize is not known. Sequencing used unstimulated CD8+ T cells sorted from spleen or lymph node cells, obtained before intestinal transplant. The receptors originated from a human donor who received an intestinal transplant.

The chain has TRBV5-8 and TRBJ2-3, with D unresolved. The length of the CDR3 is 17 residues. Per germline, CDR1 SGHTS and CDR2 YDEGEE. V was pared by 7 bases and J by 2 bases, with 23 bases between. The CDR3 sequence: CASLRPFQDLLTDTQYF. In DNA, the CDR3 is TGTGCCAGCCTGAGACCGTTCCAAGACTTACTCACAGATACGCAGTATTTT.

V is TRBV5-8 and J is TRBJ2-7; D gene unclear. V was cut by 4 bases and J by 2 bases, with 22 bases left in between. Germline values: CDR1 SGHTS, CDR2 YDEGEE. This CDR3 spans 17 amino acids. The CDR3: CASSRRPSSDGAYEQYF. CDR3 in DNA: TGTGCCAGCAGCCGCCGCCCCAGTTCGGACGGAGCCTACGAGCAGTACTTC.

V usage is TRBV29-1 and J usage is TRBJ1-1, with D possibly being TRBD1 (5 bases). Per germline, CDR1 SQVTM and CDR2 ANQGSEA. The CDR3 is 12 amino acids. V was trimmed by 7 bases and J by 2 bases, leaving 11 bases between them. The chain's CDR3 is CSAGTGNTEAFF. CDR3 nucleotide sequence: TGCAGCGCCGGGACGGGAAACACTGAAGCTTTCTTT.

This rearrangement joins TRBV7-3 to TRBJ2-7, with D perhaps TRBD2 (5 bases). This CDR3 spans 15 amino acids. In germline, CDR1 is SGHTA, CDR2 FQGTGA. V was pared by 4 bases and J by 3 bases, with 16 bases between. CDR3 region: CASSSSSFMGYEQYF. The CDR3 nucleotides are TGTGCCAGCAGCTCCTCTAGCTTTATGGGCTACGAGCAGTACTTC.

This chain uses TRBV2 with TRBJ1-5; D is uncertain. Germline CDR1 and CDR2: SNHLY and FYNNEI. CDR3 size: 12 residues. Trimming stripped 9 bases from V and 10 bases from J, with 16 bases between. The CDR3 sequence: CASVRPPGPQHF. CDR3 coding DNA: TGTGCCAGTGTTCGGCCGCCCGGACCCCAGCATTTT.

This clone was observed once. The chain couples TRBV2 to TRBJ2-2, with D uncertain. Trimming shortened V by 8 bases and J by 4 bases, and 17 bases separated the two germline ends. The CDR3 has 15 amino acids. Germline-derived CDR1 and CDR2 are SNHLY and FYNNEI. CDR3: CASRPVVGSTGELFF. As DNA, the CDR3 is TGTGCCAGCCGGCCAGTAGTGGGGTCCACCGGGGAGCTGTTTTTT.

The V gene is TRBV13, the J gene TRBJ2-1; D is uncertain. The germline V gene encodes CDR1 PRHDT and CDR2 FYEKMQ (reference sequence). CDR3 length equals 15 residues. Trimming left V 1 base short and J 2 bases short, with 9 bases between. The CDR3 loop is CASSLARNPYNEQFF. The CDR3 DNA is TGTGCCAGCAGCTTAGCGAGGAATCCCTACAATGAGCAGTTCTTC.

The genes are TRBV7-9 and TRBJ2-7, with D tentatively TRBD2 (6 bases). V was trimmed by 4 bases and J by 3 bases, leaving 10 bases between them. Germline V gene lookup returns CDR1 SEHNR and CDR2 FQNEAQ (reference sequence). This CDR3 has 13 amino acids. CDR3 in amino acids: CASSWGENYEQYF. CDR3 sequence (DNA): TGTGCCAGCAGCTGGGGGGAGAACTACGAGCAGTACTTC.

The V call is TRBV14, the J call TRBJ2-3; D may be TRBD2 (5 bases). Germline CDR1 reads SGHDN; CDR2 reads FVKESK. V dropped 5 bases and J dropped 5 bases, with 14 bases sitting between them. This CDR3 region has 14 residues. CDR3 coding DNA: TGTGCCAGCAGCGAAGCACTAGAAGTAGATACGCAGTATTTT. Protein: CASSEALEVDTQYF.

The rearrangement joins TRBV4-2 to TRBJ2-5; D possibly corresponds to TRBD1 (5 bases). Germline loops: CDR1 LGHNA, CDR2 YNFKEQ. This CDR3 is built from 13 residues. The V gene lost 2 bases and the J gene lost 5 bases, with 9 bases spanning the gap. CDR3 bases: TGTGCCAGCAGCCAAATTAGGGGCGAGACCCAGTACTTC. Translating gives CASSQIRGETQYF.

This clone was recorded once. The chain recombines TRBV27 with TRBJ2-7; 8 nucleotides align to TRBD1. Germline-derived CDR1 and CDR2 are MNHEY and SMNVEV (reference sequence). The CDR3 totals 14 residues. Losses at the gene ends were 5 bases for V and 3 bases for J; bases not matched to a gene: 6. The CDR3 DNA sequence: TGTGCCAGCAGTCTCGCCGACAGGGGCTACGAGCAGTACTTC. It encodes CASSLADRGYEQYF.

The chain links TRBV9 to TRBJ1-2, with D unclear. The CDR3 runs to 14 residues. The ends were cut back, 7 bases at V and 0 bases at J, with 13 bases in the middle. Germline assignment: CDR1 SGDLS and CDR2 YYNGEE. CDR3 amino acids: CASASRLTNYGYTF. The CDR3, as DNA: TGTGCCAGCGCCTCCCGGCTTACTAACTATGGCTACACCTTC.

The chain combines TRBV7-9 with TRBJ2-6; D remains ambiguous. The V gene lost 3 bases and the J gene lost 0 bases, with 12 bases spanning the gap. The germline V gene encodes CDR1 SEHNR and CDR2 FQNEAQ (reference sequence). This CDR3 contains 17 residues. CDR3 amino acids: CASSFIGVDSGANVLTF. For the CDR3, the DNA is TGTGCCAGCAGCTTTATAGGCGTCGACTCTGGGGCCAACGTCCTGACTTTC.

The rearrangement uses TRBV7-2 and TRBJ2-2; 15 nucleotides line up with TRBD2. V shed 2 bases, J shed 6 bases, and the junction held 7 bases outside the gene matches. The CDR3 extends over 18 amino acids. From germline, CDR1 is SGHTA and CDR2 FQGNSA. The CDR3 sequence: CASSLNGLAGGRAGELFF. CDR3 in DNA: TGTGCCAGCAGCTTAAATGGACTAGCGGGGGGGAGGGCCGGGGAGCTGTTTTTT.

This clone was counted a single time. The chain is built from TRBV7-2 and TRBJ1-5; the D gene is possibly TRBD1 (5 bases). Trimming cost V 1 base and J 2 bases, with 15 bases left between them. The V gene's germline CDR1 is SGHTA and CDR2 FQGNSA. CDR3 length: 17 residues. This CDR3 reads CASSLERGGWGNQPQHF. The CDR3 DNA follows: TGTGCCAGCAGCTTAGAGCGTGGGGGATGGGGCAATCAGCCCCAGCATTTT.

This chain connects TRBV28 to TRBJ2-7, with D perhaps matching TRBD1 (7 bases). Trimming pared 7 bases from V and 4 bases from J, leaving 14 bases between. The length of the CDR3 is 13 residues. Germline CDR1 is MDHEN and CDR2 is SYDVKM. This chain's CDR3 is CASTYPGGYEQYF. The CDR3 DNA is TGTGCCAGCACCTACCCAGGGGGGTACGAGCAGTACTTC.

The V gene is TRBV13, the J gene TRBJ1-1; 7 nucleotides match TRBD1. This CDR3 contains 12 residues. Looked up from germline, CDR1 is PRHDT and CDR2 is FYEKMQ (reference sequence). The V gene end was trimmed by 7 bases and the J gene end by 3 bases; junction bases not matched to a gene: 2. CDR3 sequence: CASTTGYTEAFF. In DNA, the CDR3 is TGTGCCAGCACGACAGGGTACACTGAAGCTTTCTTT.

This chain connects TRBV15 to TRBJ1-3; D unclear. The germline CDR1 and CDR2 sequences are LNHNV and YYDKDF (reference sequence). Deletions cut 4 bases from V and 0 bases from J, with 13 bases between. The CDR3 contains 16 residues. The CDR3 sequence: CATSTLNSISGNTIYF. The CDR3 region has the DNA TGTGCCACCAGCACCCTAAACAGTATCTCTGGAAACACCATATATTTT.

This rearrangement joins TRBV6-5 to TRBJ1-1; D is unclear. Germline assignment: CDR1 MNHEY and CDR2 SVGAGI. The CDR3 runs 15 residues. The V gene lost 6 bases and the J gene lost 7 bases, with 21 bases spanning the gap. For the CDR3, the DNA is TGTGCCAGCAGGACACCCGTCGGCGGGAATATTGAAGCTTTCTTT. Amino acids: CASRTPVGGNIEAFF.

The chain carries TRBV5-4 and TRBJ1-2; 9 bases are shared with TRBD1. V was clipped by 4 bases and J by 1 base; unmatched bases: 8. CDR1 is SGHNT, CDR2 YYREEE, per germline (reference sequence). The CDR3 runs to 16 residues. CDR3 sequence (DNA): TGTGCCAGCAGCCCGGATGGGACAGGGAGTAACTATGGCTACACCTTC. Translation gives CASSPDGTGSNYGYTF.

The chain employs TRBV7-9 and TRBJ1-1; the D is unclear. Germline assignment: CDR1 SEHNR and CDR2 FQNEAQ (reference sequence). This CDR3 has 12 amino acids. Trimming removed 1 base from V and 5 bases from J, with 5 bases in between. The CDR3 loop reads CASSLGTTEAFF. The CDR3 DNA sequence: TGTGCCAGCAGCTTAGGGACGACTGAAGCTTTCTTT.

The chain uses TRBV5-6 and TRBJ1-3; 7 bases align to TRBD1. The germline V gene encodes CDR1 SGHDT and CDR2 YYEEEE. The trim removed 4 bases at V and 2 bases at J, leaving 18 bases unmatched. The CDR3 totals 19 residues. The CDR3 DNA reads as TGTGCCAGCAGCCGCCTGTACCTACAGGGGCGGGGGCCTGGAAACACCATATATTTT. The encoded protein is CASSRLYLQGRGPGNTIYF.

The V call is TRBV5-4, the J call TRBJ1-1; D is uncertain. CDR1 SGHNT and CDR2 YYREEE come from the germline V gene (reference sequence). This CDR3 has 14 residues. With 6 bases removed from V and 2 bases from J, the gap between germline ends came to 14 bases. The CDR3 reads CASNIMGVNTEAFF. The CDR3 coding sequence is TGTGCCAGCAACATTATGGGAGTAAACACTGAAGCTTTCTTT.

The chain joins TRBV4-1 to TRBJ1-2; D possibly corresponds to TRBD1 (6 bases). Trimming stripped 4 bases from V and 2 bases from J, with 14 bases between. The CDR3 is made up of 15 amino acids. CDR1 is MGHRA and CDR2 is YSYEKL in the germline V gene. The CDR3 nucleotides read TGCGCCAGCAGCCCGGCAGACAGGCAAAACTATGGCTACACCTTC. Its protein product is CASSPADRQNYGYTF.